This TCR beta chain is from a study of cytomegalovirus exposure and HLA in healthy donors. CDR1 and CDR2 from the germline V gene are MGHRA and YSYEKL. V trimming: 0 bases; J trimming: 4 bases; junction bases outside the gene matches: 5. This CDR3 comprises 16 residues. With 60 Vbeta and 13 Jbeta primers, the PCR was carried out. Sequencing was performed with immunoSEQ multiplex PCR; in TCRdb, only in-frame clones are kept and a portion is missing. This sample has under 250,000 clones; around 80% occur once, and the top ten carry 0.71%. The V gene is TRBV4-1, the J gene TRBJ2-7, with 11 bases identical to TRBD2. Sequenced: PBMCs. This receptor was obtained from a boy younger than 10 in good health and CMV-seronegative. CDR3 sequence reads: CASSQELAGVGYEQYF. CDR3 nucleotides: TGCGCCAGCAGCCAAGAACTAGCGGGAGTGGGGTACGAGCAGTACTTC.